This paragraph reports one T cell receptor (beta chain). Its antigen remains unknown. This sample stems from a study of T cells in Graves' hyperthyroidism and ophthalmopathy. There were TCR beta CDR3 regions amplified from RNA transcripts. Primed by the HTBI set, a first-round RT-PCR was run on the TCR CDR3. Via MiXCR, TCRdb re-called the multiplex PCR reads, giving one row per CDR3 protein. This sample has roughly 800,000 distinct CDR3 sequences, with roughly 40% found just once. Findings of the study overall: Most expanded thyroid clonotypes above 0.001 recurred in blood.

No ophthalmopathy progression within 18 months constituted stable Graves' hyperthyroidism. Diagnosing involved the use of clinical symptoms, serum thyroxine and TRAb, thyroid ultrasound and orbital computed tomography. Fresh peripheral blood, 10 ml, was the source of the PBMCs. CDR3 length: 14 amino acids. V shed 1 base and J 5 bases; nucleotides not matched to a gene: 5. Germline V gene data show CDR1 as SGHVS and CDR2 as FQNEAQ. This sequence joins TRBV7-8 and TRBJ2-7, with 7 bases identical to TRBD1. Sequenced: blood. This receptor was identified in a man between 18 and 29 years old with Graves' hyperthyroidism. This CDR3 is CASSLVVQGHEQYF. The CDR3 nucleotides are TGTGCCAGCAGCTTAGTAGTACAGGGGCACGAGCAGTACTTC. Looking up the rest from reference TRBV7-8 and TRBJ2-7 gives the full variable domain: GAGVSQSPRYKVAKRGQDVALRCDPISGHVSLFWYQQALGQGPEFLTYFQNEAQLDKSGLPSDRFFAERPEGSVSTLKIQRTQQEDSAVYLCASSLVVQGHEQYFGPGTRLTVT.